The 32 T cell receptor beta chains below were found in one sample sequenced in a study of T cells after yellow fever vaccination. A single record per CDR3 protein comes from TCRdb applying MiXCR to the 5' RACE reads. The sample records hundreds of thousands of distinct CDR3 sequences, about a sixth being singletons. This material consisted of PBMCs, taken 5 days after the first yellow fever vaccination. These receptors came from a man aged 18 to 30 who received the YFV17D yellow fever vaccine.

This clonotype was seen a handful of times. The V and J genes are TRBV24-1 and TRBJ2-1; 13 nucleotides agree with TRBD2. The CDR3 covers 19 residues. Per germline, CDR1 KGHDR and CDR2 SFDVKD. Trimming removed 4 bases from V and 6 bases from J; junction bases left unmatched: 14. In nucleotides, the CDR3 is TGTGCCACCAGTGACCGGGGACTAGCGGGGTCCTCCAGGGGCAATGAGCAGTTCTTC. It yields the protein CATSDRGLAGSSRGNEQFF.

This chain joins TRBV15 and TRBJ2-1; no firm D call. CDR3 size: 16 residues. CDR1 is LNHNV, CDR2 YYDKDF, per germline (reference sequence). V lost 8 bases and J 2 bases, leaving 19 bases between the germline ends. In DNA form, the CDR3 reads TGTGCCACCTCAGACATAGGGAACAAACCCTACAATGAGCAGTTCTTC. This encodes CATSDIGNKPYNEQFF.

This chain links TRBV6-6 with TRBJ2-1, with TRBD1 matching over 7 bases. CDR1 and CDR2 from the germline V gene are MNHNY and SVGAGI (reference sequence). V shed 7 bases, J shed 10 bases, and the junction held 10 bases outside the gene matches. The CDR3 totals 13 residues. CDR3 nucleotide sequence: TGTGCCAGCACTTTTATACAGGGGAAGGAGCAGTTCTTC. It specifies CASTFIQGKEQFF.

The chain joins TRBV5-6 to TRBJ2-7; tentative D call: TRBD1 (6 bases). The V gene lost 4 bases and the J gene lost 3 bases, with 14 bases spanning the gap. The CDR3 contains 14 residues. Germline CDR1 SGHDT, CDR2 YYEEEE. CDR3 DNA: TGTGCCAGCAGCACCCGACAGGATTACTACGAGCAGTACGTC. The encoded protein is CASSTRQDYYEQYV.

The rearrangement joins TRBV30 to TRBJ2-3; the match to TRBD1 covers 10 bases. The CDR3 is made up of 12 amino acids. Losses at the gene ends were 5 bases for V and 9 bases for J; bases not matched to a gene: 5. The germline gives CDR1 GTSNPN, CDR2 SVGIG (reference sequence). CDR3 nucleotide sequence: TGTGCCTGGGGGGACAGGGGTGTAACGCAGTATTTT. Translating gives CAWGDRGVTQYF.

The rearrangement links TRBV6-2 or TRBV6-3 to TRBJ2-5; D not certain. The germline V and J ends were trimmed by 6 bases and 7 bases, with 15 bases remaining between them. From germline, CDR1 is MNHEY and CDR2 SVGEGT. This CDR3 has 13 residues. The CDR3 nucleotides are TGTGCCAGCAGCCTAGAGTCAATCTGGACCCAGTACTTC. Its translation is CASSLESIWTQYF.

V and J are TRBV18 and TRBJ2-3; perhaps TRBD2 as D (6 bases). The V end lost 3 bases, the J end lost 1 base, and 14 bases lay between the germline ends. The CDR3 covers 16 residues. Germline CDR1 reads KGHSH; CDR2 reads LQKENI. CDR3 loop: CASSPPTSSGTDTQYF. The DNA for the CDR3 is TGTGCCAGCTCACCCCCTACTAGCTCCGGCACAGATACGCAGTATTTT.

The chain joins TRBV4-1 to TRBJ1-1, with 7 bases lining up with TRBD1. V lost 1 base to trimming and J lost 8 bases; unmatched junction nucleotides: 7. CDR1 and CDR2 (germline): MGHRA, YSYEKL. The CDR3 loop spans 14 amino acids. This chain's CDR3 is CASSQGPGGLEAFF. CDR3 in DNA: TGCGCCAGCAGCCAAGGTCCAGGGGGATTAGAAGCTTTCTTT.

J is TRBJ2-7 and V is TRBV28; no definite D call. V gave up 7 bases and J gave up 1 base, with 8 bases separating them. This CDR3 has 12 amino acids. In germline, CDR1 is MDHEN, CDR2 SYDVKM. CDR3 nucleotide sequence: TGTGCCAGCAATAATTGGTCCTACGAGCAGTACGTC. It specifies CASNNWSYEQYV.

This clonotype turned up a few times. The chain has TRBV6-2 or TRBV6-3 and TRBJ1-2, with 9 bases matching TRBD1. V gave up 6 bases and J gave up 7 bases; unmatched junction bases: 3. Per the germline V gene, CDR1 is MNHEY and CDR2 is SVGEGT. The CDR3 spans 12 residues. The CDR3 here is CASSTGGFGYTF. CDR3 coding DNA: TGTGCCAGCAGCACAGGGGGCTTTGGCTACACCTTC.

Many counts were recorded for this clonotype. This rearrangement joins TRBV6-5 to TRBJ1-1, with D uncertain. V was clipped by 0 bases and J by 4 bases, with 9 bases between them. Per germline, CDR1 MNHEY and CDR2 SVGAGI. The CDR3 covers 14 residues. As DNA, the CDR3 is TGTGCCAGCAGTTACTCGGGAGGCTCCACTGAAGCTTTCTTT. Translated, it gives CASSYSGGSTEAFF.

This clonotype has ten or more counts. The rearrangement links TRBV7-6 to TRBJ2-5; the D gene could be TRBD1 or TRBD2 (5 bases each). CDR3 size: 15 residues. Per the germline V gene, CDR1 is SGHVS and CDR2 is FNYEAQ. Deletions cut 5 bases from V and 0 bases from J, with 13 bases between. This CDR3 is CASSAVRGHQETQYF. The CDR3 coding sequence is TGTGCCAGCAGCGCCGTGAGGGGACACCAAGAGACCCAGTACTTC.

This clonotype has more than one count but fewer than ten. The chain has TRBV5-1 and TRBJ2-1; 8 bases agree with TRBD2. Germline V gives CDR1 SGHRS, CDR2 YFSETQ. V shed 4 bases and J 13 bases; nucleotides not matched to a gene: 4. The CDR3 totals 11 residues. The CDR3 loop is CASSPGGVQFF. The CDR3 nucleotides are TGCGCCAGCAGCCCCGGGGGGGTCCAGTTCTTC.

The rearrangement links TRBV20-1 to TRBJ2-2, with 9 bases aligning to TRBD1. CDR1 is DFQATT, CDR2 SNEGSKA, per germline (reference sequence). V trimming: 1 base; J trimming: 4 bases; junction bases outside the gene matches: 7. This CDR3 contains 16 residues. CDR3 region: CSARGGLQGATGELFF. CDR3 DNA sequence: TGCAGTGCTAGAGGGGGTTTACAGGGGGCCACCGGGGAGCTGTTTTTT.

The CDR3 sequence: CSASASVHNEQFF. The CDR3 DNA reads as TGCAGTGCTAGCGCCAGCGTCCACAATGAGCAGTTCTTC. J is TRBJ2-1 and V is TRBV20-1, with unresolved D. The CDR3 has 13 amino acids. V shed 3 bases and J shed 5 bases, with 11 bases lying between them. Germline-derived CDR1 and CDR2 are DFQATT and SNEGSKA (reference sequence).

The chain recombines TRBV10-3 with TRBJ1-5; D is undetermined. The V and J ends lost 0 bases and 5 bases respectively, with 8 bases between them. The CDR3 spans 14 residues. Germline values: CDR1 ENHRY, CDR2 SYGVKD. For the CDR3, the DNA is TGTGCCATCAGTGAGTCTGGAATTTATCAGCCCCAGCATTTT. It is translated as CAISESGIYQPQHF.

The chain couples TRBV27 to TRBJ1-2, with TRBD1 as a possible D gene (5 bases). V gave up 2 bases and J gave up 7 bases, with 17 bases separating them. The CDR3 loop spans 15 amino acids. Germline V CDR1 and CDR2: MNHEY, SMNVEV (reference sequence). The CDR3: CASSLRWGSEAGYTF. CDR3 coding DNA: TGTGCCAGCAGTTTACGTTGGGGGTCTGAGGCTGGCTACACCTTC.

The chain employs TRBV24-1 and TRBJ2-7; 9 nucleotides match TRBD1. The CDR3 consists of 17 residues. Losses at the gene ends were 8 bases for V and 0 bases for J; bases not matched to a gene: 13. CDR1 and CDR2 (germline): KGHDR, SFDVKD. In nucleotides, the CDR3 is TGTGCCACCACCAAACTAACCGGGACAGGGAGCTCCTACGAGCAGTACGTC. Translated: CATTKLTGTGSSYEQYV.

V gene TRBV10-2 combines with J gene TRBJ2-3; D is ambiguous. Germline V lookup: CDR1 WSHSY, CDR2 SAAADI. Trimming pared 4 bases from V and 0 bases from J, leaving 8 bases between. CDR3 size: 14 residues. The CDR3, as DNA: TGCGCCAGCAGTGGACGGATTAGCACAGATACGCAGTATTTT. It yields the protein CASSGRISTDTQYF.

This clonotype was recorded at least ten times. Its ends do not fully match the called genes, so a read error is possible. The chain uses TRBV5-1 and TRBJ2-2; 10 bases match TRBD2. Looked up from germline, CDR1 is SGHRS and CDR2 is YFSETQ. The CDR3 is 14 residues long. The chain's CDR3 is CASSLAGDTGELFF. For the CDR3, the DNA is TGTGCCAGCAGCCTAGCGGGGGACACCGGGGAGCTGTTTTTT. Variable domain in full (rest from reference TRBV5-1 and TRBJ2-2): KAGVTQTPRYLIKTRGQQVTLSCSPISGHRSVSWYQQTPGQGLQFLFEYFSETQRNKGNFPGRFSGRQFSNSRSEMNVSTLELGDSALYLCASSLAGDTGELFFGEGSRLTVL.

This rearrangement joins TRBV5-5 to TRBJ2-6, with 7 bases identical to TRBD1. Germline CDR1 is SGHKS and CDR2 is YYEKEE (reference sequence). Trimming cost V 4 bases and J 0 bases; bases outside gene matches: 7. There are 17 residues in the CDR3. CDR3: CASSHTGAVSGANVLTF. The CDR3 DNA reads as TGTGCCAGCAGCCATACAGGGGCAGTCTCTGGGGCCAACGTCCTGACTTTC.

The chain couples TRBV3-1 to TRBJ1-4, with a tentative D call TRBD1 (6 bases). The germline V gene has CDR1 LGHDT and CDR2 YNNKEL (reference sequence). Trimming removed 2 bases at V and 0 bases at J, with 13 bases between. This CDR3 has 17 amino acids. CDR3 sequence reads: CASSQPGGSATNEKLFF. Here the CDR3 DNA reads TGTGCCAGCAGCCAACCTGGGGGCTCTGCAACTAATGAAAAACTGTTTTTT.

There are a few counts of this clonotype. V gene TRBV4-3 combines with J gene TRBJ1-2; D unclear. Trimming cost V 0 bases and J 2 bases, with 7 bases left between them. Germline values: CDR1 LGHNA, CDR2 YSLEER. The CDR3 sequence is 14 residues long. In DNA, the CDR3 is TGCGCCAGCAGCCAAGATGTCGGAAACTATGGCTACACCTTC. It specifies CASSQDVGNYGYTF.

V usage is TRBV20-1 and J usage is TRBJ1-5, with D tentatively TRBD1 (6 bases). The CDR3 length is 16 residues. The germline V gene encodes CDR1 DFQATT and CDR2 SNEGSKA (reference sequence). Trimming cost V 0 bases and J 3 bases, with 15 bases left between them. The CDR3 region has the DNA TGCAGTGCTAGAGACCCGGACAGCCTGTTCAATCAGCCCCAGCATTTT. Protein sequence: CSARDPDSLFNQPQHF.

This chain uses TRBV6-2 or TRBV6-3 with TRBJ2-7; unclear D gene. Germline-derived CDR1 and CDR2 are MNHEY and SVGEGT. This CDR3 is 13 amino acids long. Deletions cut 10 bases from V and 5 bases from J, with 18 bases between. CDR3 in amino acids: CATGRLLRDEQYV. CDR3 nucleotide sequence: TGTGCCACCGGTAGACTCCTTCGGGACGAGCAGTACGTC.

This clonotype was recorded many times. This chain joins TRBV3-1 and TRBJ1-4, with D unresolved. Per germline, CDR1 LGHDT and CDR2 YNNKEL (reference sequence). Trimming removed 1 base from V and 4 bases from J, with 13 bases in between. The CDR3 loop spans 16 amino acids. As DNA, the CDR3 is TGTGCCAGCAGCCAAGGGCCCGCAGTCGTTAATGAAAAACTGTTTTTT. Translation gives CASSQGPAVVNEKLFF. Together with reference TRBV3-1 and TRBJ1-4, the CDR3 gives the full variable domain: DTAVSQTPKYLVTQMGNDKSIKCEQNLGHDTMYWYKQDSKKFLKIMFSYNNKELIINETVPNRFSPKSPDKAHLNLHINSLELGDSAVYFCASSQGPAVVNEKLFFGSGTQLSVL.

The CDR3 coding sequence is TGTGCCAGCAGTTACGGGGGGACTAATGAAAAACTGTTTTTT. Translating gives CASSYGGTNEKLFF. This chain joins TRBV6-5 and TRBJ1-4, with D possibly matching TRBD1 (5 bases). Between the trimmed V and J ends, which lost 2 bases and 2 bases, there was a span of 6 bases. CDR1 and CDR2 (germline): MNHEY, SVGAGI. CDR3 size: 14 residues.

This clonotype has a handful of counts. V is TRBV20-1 and J is TRBJ2-3, with TRBD2 matching 9 bases. V lost 5 bases, J lost 4 bases, and 10 bases stayed unmatched. From germline, CDR1 is DFQATT and CDR2 SNEGSKA (reference sequence). The CDR3 runs to 15 residues. The CDR3 coding sequence is TGCAGTGCTGTAGAGCGGGGGGCCTCGCCAGATACGCAGTATTTT. Amino acid sequence: CSAVERGASPDTQYF.

The chain joins TRBV27 to TRBJ2-4; TRBD2 matches at 8 bases. The CDR3 is made up of 16 amino acids. Germline V lookup: CDR1 MNHEY, CDR2 SMNVEV (reference sequence). With V trimmed by 5 bases and J by 1 base, 7 bases remained unmatched. CDR3 sequence: CASSVLSGAAKNIQYF. The CDR3 DNA reads as TGTGCCAGCAGTGTACTTAGCGGGGCGGCCAAAAACATTCAGTACTTC.

This clonotype has only a few counts. The rearrangement joins TRBV6-1 to TRBJ2-7; 7 nucleotides agree with TRBD1. Germline CDR1 reads MNHNS; CDR2 reads SASEGT. V dropped 6 bases and J dropped 3; count of bases not matched to a gene: 5. The CDR3 sequence is 13 residues long. The CDR3, as DNA: TGTGCCAGCAGCCAGGGACAGCTCTACGAGCAGTACTTC. Translation: CASSQGQLYEQYF.

The V gene is TRBV15, the J gene TRBJ1-2, with 9 bases lining up with TRBD1. CDR1 and CDR2 from the germline V gene are LNHNV and YYDKDF (reference sequence). The CDR3 extends over 17 amino acids. Trimming removed 3 bases from V and 5 bases from J; junction bases left unmatched: 13. The CDR3 reads CATSRRQGVGGGYGYTF. DNA for the CDR3: TGTGCCACCAGCAGGCGACAGGGGGTTGGTGGGGGATATGGCTACACCTTC.

The gene calls are TRBV12-3 or TRBV12-4 and TRBJ1-2; D gene unclear. Trimming pared 4 bases from V and 1 base from J, leaving 10 bases between. This CDR3 contains 14 residues. The CDR3 sequence: CASSSPALNYGYTF. CDR3 DNA: TGTGCCAGCAGTTCCCCGGCACTTAACTATGGCTACACCTTC.